This T cell receptor (beta chain) comes out of a study of blood T cell repertoires in COVID-19. Study details: Samples came from the United States, Italy and Spain, spanning acute and convalescent COVID-19.

Germline values: CDR1 SGHVS, CDR2 FQNEAQ. V dropped 11 bases and J dropped 1; count of bases not matched to a gene: 13. This CDR3 comprises 15 residues. Here immunoSEQ multiplex PCR was the method, and the copy in TCRdb shows in-frame clones only, minus some. The table lists a few hundred thousand clones, roughly 84% of them singletons. Patients from Seattle were sampled longitudinally, starting during active infection. The chain couples TRBV7-8 to TRBJ1-2; 7 bases match TRBD1. The receptor comes from a human donor with COVID-19, enrolled during active disease. The donor label of this sample is uncertain. The sample was peripheral blood. The CDR3 loop is CALGTAPLFNYGYTF. The CDR3 nucleotides read TGTGCCCTCGGGACAGCCCCGCTCTTTAACTATGGCTACACCTTC.